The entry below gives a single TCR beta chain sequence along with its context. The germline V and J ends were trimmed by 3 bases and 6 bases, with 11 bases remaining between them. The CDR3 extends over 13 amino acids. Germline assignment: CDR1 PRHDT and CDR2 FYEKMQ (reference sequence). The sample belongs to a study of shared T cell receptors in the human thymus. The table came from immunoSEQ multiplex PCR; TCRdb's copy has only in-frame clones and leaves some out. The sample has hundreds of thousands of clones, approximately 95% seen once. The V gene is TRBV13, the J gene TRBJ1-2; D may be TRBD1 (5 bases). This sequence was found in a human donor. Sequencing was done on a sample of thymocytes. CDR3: CASSLGRGHGYTF. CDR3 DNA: TGTGCCAGCAGCTTGGGGAGGGGTCATGGCTACACCTTC.